The rows below give T cell receptor beta chains drawn from one sample of a study of vaccination effects on CD4 cells after COVID-19. Their target antigens are unknown. Generated by immunoSEQ multiplex PCR, the TCRdb table keeps only in-frame clones and is missing some. In the table there are roughly 16,000 clones, more than 75% of which are singletons. The starting material was CD4+ T cells from PBMCs cultured with HCoV-NL63 spike peptides, obtained after COVID-19 vaccination. These TCRs come from a human donor who received a COVID-19 vaccine. Each CDR3 is given with its conserved first and last residue. D genes are given only for firm matches. Part of the rows lack a size; the others show once, few, many or a class for expanded clones.

clone_size,j_call,d_call,v_call,cdr3_aa,cdr3_nt
-,TRBJ1-1,-,TRBV29-1,CSVEPQGNEAFF,TGCAGCGTTGAACCCCAGGGCAATGAAGCTTTCTTT
-,TRBJ2-2,-,TRBV18,CASSARTAGTTGELFF,TGTGCCAGCTCAGCTCGGACAGCAGGAACAACCGGGGAGCTGTTTTTT
-,TRBJ1-4,-,TRBV30,CAWSEGESTNEKLFF,TGTGCCTGGAGTGAGGGAGAATCGACTAATGAAAAACTGTTTTTT
-,TRBJ2-3,-,TRBV4-1,CASSQGTPSATSTDTQYF,TGCGCCAGCAGCCAAGGGACACCCTCTGCCACTAGCACAGATACGCAGTATTTT
-,TRBJ1-1,-,TRBV5-6,CASSWNERGAFF,TGTGCCAGCAGCTGGAACGAGCGGGGCGCTTTCTTT
-,TRBJ2-7,-,TRBV11-2,CASSSGSNREQYF,TGTGCCAGCAGCTCGGGGTCGAATCGAGAGCAGTACTTC
-,TRBJ1-2,-,TRBV28,CASQTGALSYGYTF,TGTGCCAGCCAAACCGGGGCTCTCAGCTATGGCTACACCTTC
-,TRBJ2-1,-,TRBV10-3,CAISGGRYNEQFF,TGTGCCATCAGTGGGGGACGGTACAATGAGCAGTTCTTC
-,TRBJ1-2,-,TRBV19,CASSIGIPAYGYTF,TGTGCCAGTAGTATTGGGATCCCGGCCTATGGCTACACCTTC
-,TRBJ2-5,-,TRBV15,CATSRDAGTQYF,TGTGCCACCAGCAGAGATGCGGGGACCCAGTACTTC
few,TRBJ1-4,-,TRBV4-2,CASSQDRGRGNEKLFF,TGTGCCAGCAGCCAAGACAGGGGCCGGGGTAATGAAAAACTGTTTTTT
-,TRBJ1-6,TRBD1,TRBV19,CASRVGQGIWNSPLHF,TGTGCCAGTAGAGTGGGACAGGGGATTTGGAATTCACCCCTCCACTTT
once,TRBJ2-5,TRBD1,TRBV19,CASSPGQGAGRTQYF,TGTGCCAGTAGTCCCGGACAGGGGGCCGGTCGGACCCAGTACTTC
-,TRBJ2-1,TRBD2,TRBV4-1,CASSQQREIYEQFF,TGCGCCAGCAGCCAGCAGCGGGAGATCTATGAGCAGTTCTTC
once,TRBJ1-5,-,TRBV6-1,CASSEAPAGSQPQHF,TGTGCCAGCAGTGAAGCCCCGGCAGGGTCTCAGCCCCAGCATTTT
-,TRBJ2-1,TRBD2,TRBV30,CAWSDSWGGYGGIF,TGTGCCTGGAGTGACTCCTGGGGGGGTTACGGCGGGATCTTC
-,TRBJ1-2,TRBD1,TRBV6-5,CASSPTGVGGYTF,TGTGCCAGCAGCCCAACAGGGGTGGGAGGCTACACCTTC
-,TRBJ2-2,TRBD2,TRBV3-1/TRBV3-2,CASSLIAGGLLTGELFF,TGTGCCAGCAGTCTTATAGCGGGGGGGCTATTGACCGGGGAGCTGTTTTTT
-,TRBJ2-3,TRBD1,TRBV10-3,CASGTGTDTQYF,TGTGCCTCAGGGACAGGTACAGATACGCAGTATTTT
-,TRBJ1-1,-,TRBV27,CASSPLRRGGGNTEAFF,TGTGCCAGCAGTCCGTTACGTAGGGGCGGGGGGAACACTGAAGCTTTCTTT
-,TRBJ2-1,-,TRBV6-2/TRBV6-3,CASSYGWNKFF,TGTGCCAGCAGTTACGGTTGGAATAAGTTCTTC
few,TRBJ1-1,-,TRBV2,CASRDSPNTEAFF,TGTGCCAGCAGGGACAGCCCCAACACTGAAGCTTTCTTT
-,TRBJ2-1,TRBD2,TRBV4-2,CASSQDISGIERQFF,TGTGCCAGCAGCCAAGATATTAGCGGGATAGAGCGACAGTTCTTC